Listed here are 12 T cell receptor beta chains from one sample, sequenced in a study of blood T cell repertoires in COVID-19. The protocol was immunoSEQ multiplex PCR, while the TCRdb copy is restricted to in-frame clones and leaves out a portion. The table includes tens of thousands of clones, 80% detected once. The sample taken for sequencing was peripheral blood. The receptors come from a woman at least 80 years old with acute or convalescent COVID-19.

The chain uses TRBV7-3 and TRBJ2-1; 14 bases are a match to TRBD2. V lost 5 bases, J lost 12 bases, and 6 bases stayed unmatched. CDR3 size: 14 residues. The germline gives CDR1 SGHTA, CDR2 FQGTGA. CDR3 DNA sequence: TGTGCCAGCAGCCCGGGACTAGCGGGGGTCGGGCAGTTCTTC. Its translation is CASSPGLAGVGQFF.

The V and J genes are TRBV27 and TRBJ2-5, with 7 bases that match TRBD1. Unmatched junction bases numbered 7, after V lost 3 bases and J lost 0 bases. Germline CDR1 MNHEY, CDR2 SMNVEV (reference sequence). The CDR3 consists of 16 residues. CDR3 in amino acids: CASSFGTGVYQETQYF. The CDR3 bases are TGTGCCAGCAGTTTCGGAACAGGGGTATACCAAGAGACCCAGTACTTC.

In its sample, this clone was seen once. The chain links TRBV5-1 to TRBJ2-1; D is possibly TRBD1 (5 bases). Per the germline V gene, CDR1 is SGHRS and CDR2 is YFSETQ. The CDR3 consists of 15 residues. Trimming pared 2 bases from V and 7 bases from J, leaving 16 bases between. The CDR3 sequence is CASSFGTGLYNEQFF. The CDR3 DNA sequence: TGCGCCAGCAGCTTCGGAACAGGCCTTTATAATGAGCAGTTCTTC.

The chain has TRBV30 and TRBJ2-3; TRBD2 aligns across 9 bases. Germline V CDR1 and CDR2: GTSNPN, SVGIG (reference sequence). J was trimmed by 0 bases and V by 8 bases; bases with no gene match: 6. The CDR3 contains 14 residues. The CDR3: CALSLAGSTDTQYF. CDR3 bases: TGTGCCCTAAGCCTAGCGGGAAGCACAGATACGCAGTATTTT.

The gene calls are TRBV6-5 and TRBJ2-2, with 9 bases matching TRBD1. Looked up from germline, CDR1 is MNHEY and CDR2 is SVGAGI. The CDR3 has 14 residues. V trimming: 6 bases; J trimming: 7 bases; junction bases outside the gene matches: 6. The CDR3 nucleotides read TGTGCCAGCAGGGGGGACAGGGAGGTCGGGGAGCTGTTTTTT. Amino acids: CASRGDREVGELFF.

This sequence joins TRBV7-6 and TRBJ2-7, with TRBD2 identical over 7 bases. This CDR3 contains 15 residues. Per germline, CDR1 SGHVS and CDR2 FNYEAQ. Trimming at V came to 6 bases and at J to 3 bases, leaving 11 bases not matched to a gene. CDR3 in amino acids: CASSPIPGLNYEQYF. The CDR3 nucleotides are TGTGCCAGCAGTCCCATCCCGGGACTAAACTACGAGCAGTACTTC.

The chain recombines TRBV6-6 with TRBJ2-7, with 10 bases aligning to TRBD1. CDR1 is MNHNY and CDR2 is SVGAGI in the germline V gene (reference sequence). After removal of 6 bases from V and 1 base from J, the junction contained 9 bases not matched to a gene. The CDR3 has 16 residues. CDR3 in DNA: TGTGCCAGCAGCGCCGCAGGGACAGGGGTTTCCTACGAGCAGTACTTC. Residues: CASSAAGTGVSYEQYF.

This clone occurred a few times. CDR3 loop: CASSSARTDFTDTQYF. The DNA for the CDR3 is TGTGCCAGCAGCTCCGCCCGGACTGACTTCACAGATACGCAGTATTTT. The rearrangement joins TRBV7-2 to TRBJ2-3, with D maybe TRBD2 (5 bases). The CDR3 totals 16 residues. Per germline, CDR1 SGHTA and CDR2 FQGNSA. V was clipped by 4 bases and J by 2 bases, with 16 bases between them.

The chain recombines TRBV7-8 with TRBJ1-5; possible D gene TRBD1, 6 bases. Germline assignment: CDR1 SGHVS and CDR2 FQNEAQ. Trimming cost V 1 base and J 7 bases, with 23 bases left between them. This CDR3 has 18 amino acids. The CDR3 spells CASSLGEAVRVDRQPQHF. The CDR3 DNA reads TGTGCCAGCAGCTTAGGAGAAGCGGTCAGGGTGGACAGACAGCCCCAGCATTTT.

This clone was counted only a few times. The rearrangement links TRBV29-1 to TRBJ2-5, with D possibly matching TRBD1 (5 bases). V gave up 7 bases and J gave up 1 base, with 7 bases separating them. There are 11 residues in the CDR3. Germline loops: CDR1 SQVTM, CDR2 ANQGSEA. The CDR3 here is CSADIQETQYF. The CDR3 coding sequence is TGCAGCGCGGACATCCAAGAGACCCAGTACTTC. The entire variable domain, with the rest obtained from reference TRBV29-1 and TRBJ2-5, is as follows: SAVISQKPSRDICQRGTSLTIQCQVDSQVTMMFWYRQQPGQSLTLIATANQGSEATYESGFVIDKFPISRPNLTFSTLTVSNMSPEDSSIYLCSADIQETQYFGPGTRLLVL.

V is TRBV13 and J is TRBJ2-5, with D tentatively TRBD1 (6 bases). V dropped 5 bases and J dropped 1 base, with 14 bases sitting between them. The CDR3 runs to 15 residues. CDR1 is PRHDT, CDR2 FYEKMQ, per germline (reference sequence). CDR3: CASSQNRARQETQYF. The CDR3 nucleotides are TGTGCCAGCAGCCAGAACAGGGCCCGCCAAGAGACCCAGTACTTC.

CDR3 in DNA: TGTGCCAGCAGCTCCCTATACAATGAGCAGTTCTTC. Protein sequence: CASSSLYNEQFF. The chain uses TRBV9 and TRBJ2-1; D remains unclear. V lost 4 bases and J 4 bases, leaving 6 bases between the germline ends. CDR3 size: 12 residues. The germline V gene has CDR1 SGDLS and CDR2 YYNGEE. Variable domain in full (rest from reference TRBV9 and TRBJ2-1): DSGVTQTPKHLITATGQRVTLRCSPRSGDLSVYWYQQSLDQGLQFLIQYYNGEERAKGNILERFSAQQFPDLHSELNLSSLELGDSALYFCASSSLYNEQFFGPGTRLTVL.